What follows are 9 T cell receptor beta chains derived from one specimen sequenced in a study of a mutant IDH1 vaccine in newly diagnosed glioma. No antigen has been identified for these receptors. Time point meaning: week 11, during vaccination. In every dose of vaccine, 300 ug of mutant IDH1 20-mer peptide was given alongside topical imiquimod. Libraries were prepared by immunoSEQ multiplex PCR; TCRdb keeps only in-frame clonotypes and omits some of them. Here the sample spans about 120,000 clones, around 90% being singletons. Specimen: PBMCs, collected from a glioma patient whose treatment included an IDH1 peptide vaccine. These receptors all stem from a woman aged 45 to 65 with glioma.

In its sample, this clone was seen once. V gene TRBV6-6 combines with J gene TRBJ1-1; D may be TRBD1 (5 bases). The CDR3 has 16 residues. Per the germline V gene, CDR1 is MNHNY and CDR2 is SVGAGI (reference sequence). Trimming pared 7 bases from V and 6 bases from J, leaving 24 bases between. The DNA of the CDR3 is TGTGCCAGCAACTCTGACGCGACTGGGAAAGGGGCTGAAGCTTTCTTT. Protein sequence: CASNSDATGKGAEAFF.

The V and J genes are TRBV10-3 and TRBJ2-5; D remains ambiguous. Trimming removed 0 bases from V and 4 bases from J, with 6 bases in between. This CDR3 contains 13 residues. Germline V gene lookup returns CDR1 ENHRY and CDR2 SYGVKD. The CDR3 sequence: CAISESGRETQYF. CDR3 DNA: TGTGCCATCAGTGAGTCGGGAAGAGAGACCCAGTACTTC.

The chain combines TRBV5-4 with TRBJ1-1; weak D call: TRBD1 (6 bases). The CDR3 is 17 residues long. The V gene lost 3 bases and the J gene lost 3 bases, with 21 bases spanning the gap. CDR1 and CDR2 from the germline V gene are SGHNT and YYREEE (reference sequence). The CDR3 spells CASSSRRGGVWDTEAFF. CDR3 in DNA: TGTGCCAGCAGCTCCCGGAGGGGGGGCGTTTGGGACACTGAAGCTTTCTTT.

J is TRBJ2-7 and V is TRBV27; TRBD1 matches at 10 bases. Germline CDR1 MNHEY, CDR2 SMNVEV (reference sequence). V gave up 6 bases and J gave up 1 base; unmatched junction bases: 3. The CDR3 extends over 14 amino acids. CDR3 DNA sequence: TGTGCCAGCAGGACAGGGGGCCGGTCCTACGAGCAGTACTTC. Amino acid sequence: CASRTGGRSYEQYF.

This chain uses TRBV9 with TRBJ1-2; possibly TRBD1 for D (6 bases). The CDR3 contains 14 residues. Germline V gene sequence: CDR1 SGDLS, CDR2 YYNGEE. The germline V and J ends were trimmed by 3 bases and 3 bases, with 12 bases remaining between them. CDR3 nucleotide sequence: TGTGCCAGCAGCGCGACAGGAGTTTACTATGGCTACACCTTC. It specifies CASSATGVYYGYTF.

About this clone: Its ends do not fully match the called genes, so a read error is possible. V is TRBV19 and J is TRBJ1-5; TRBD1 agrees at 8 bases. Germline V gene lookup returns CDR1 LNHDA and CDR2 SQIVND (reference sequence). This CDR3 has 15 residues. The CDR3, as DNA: TGTGCCAGTAGTTTAGAAGGGACAGGAAATCAGCCCCAGCATTTT. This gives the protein CASSLEGTGNQPQHF. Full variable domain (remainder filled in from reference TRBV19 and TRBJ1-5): DGGITQSPKYLFRKEGQNVTLSCEQNLNHDAMYWYRQDPGQGLRLIYYSQIVNDFQKGDIAEGYSVSREKKESFPLTVTSAQKNPTAFYLCASSLEGTGNQPQHFGDGTRLSIL.

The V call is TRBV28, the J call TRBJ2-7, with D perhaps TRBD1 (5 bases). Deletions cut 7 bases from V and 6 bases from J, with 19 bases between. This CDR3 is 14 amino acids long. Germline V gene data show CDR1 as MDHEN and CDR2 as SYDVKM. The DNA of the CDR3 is TGTGCCAGCACCCAATCAGGGAACGTTGGCGAGCAGTACTTC. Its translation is CASTQSGNVGEQYF.

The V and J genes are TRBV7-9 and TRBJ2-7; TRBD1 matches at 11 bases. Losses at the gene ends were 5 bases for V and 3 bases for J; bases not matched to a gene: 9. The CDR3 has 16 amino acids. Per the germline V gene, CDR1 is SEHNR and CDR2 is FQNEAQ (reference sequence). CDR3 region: CASSPLTGTGGYEQYF. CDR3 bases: TGTGCCAGCAGCCCCCTAACCGGGACAGGGGGCTACGAGCAGTACTTC.

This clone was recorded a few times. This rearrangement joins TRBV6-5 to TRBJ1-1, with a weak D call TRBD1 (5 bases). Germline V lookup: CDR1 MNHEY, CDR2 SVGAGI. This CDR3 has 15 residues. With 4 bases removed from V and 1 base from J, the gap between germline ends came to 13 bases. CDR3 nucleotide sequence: TGTGCCAGCAGTTGGACACCCCTGGGGAACACTGAAGCTTTCTTT. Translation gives CASSWTPLGNTEAFF.